The 6 T cell receptor beta chains below come from one sample, sequenced in a study of PD-L1 blockade in urothelial cancer. The time point denotes: pretreatment peripheral blood. Assay: immunoSEQ multiplex PCR; the TCRdb copy retains only in-frame clones and omits some. The sample records approximately 88,000 clones, 84% being singletons. This material consisted of PBMCs, taken around atezolizumab (anti-PD-L1) treatment. The receptors come from a man aged 55 to 69 with urothelial cancer.

The chain couples TRBV5-1 to TRBJ2-5; TRBD1 agrees at 7 bases. This CDR3 is 14 amino acids long. V shed 7 bases and J 5 bases; nucleotides not matched to a gene: 11. Germline-derived CDR1 and CDR2 are SGHRS and YFSETQ. As DNA, the CDR3 is TGCGCCAGCGGCTCCGGACAGGTCCAGGAGACCCAGTACTTC. Amino acids: CASGSGQVQETQYF. Complete variable domain (other parts from reference TRBV5-1 and TRBJ2-5): KAGVTQTPRYLIKTRGQQVTLSCSPISGHRSVSWYQQTPGQGLQFLFEYFSETQRNKGNFPGRFSGRQFSNSRSEMNVSTLELGDSALYLCASGSGQVQETQYFGPGTRLLVL.

The V call is TRBV28, the J call TRBJ2-7; perhaps TRBD1 as D (6 bases). The CDR3 covers 15 residues. V was clipped by 2 bases and J by 4 bases, with 15 bases between them. Germline V gene lookup returns CDR1 MDHEN and CDR2 SYDVKM. CDR3 nucleotides: TGTGCCAGCAGTTTAGGGACACGGTCTGCGTACGAGCAGTACTTC. It encodes CASSLGTRSAYEQYF.

This chain joins TRBV6-5 and TRBJ1-1; the D gene is possibly TRBD1 (5 bases). V was clipped by 2 bases and J by 4 bases, with 14 bases between them. Germline V gene lookup returns CDR1 MNHEY and CDR2 SVGAGI. This CDR3 is built from 15 residues. The CDR3 nucleotides read TGTGCCAGCAGTTACCGACTGGTGGGGGGCACTGAAGCTTTCTTT. Its protein product is CASSYRLVGGTEAFF.

The chain's CDR3 is CASSQGVGYNEQFF. In DNA, the CDR3 is TGCGCCAGCAGCCAAGGAGTTGGCTACAATGAGCAGTTCTTC. This chain links TRBV4-1 with TRBJ2-1; D remains ambiguous. Germline-derived CDR1 and CDR2 are MGHRA and YSYEKL. V dropped 1 base and J dropped 3 bases, with 7 bases sitting between them. This CDR3 region has 14 residues.

The V gene is TRBV11-2, the J gene TRBJ2-7; 10 bases align to TRBD2. The CDR3 runs to 16 residues. Trimming removed 2 bases from V and 7 bases from J; junction bases left unmatched: 11. The germline V gene encodes CDR1 SGHAT and CDR2 FQNNGV. CDR3 sequence reads: CASSLSRGSGRAEQYF. CDR3 coding DNA: TGTGCCAGCAGCTTAAGTCGGGGCAGCGGGAGGGCAGAGCAGTACTTC.

The rearrangement joins TRBV18 to TRBJ2-3; TRBD2 is a possible D gene (5 bases). This CDR3 has 15 amino acids. Trimming removed 0 bases from V and 6 bases from J, with 13 bases in between. Germline values: CDR1 KGHSH, CDR2 LQKENI. In DNA form, the CDR3 reads TGTGCCAGCTCACCACCGGAGGACTCCCGGGATACGCAGTATTTT. Its protein is CASSPPEDSRDTQYF.